This T cell receptor beta chain originates from a study of CD8 T cells in Susac syndrome. cDNA came from about 0.5 to 1 ug RNA primed by random hexamers. Each CDR3 protein gets one entry after TCRdb re-called the immunoSEQ multiplex PCR reads with MiXCR. The table shows some 300,000 distinct CDR3 sequences, with 65% to 90% occurring only once. The study sequenced TCR beta in blood CD8+ and CD4+ T cells. Negative isolation yielded CD8+ and CD4+ T cells; FACS enriched TEMRA cells. This CDR3 comprises 14 residues. Trimming took 3 bases from V and 1 from J; bases not matched to a gene: 3. Germline CDR1 reads SGHTA; CDR2 reads FQGNSA.

The material sequenced was CD8+ T cells from PBMCs. This sequence joins TRBV7-2 and TRBJ2-7; 7 positions match TRBD1. The TCR sequence derives from a human donor with multiple sclerosis. This CDR3 is CASSLNRGSYEQYF. CDR3 nucleotides: TGTGCCAGCAGCTTGAACAGGGGTTCCTACGAGCAGTACTTC.